The 31 T cell receptor beta chains in this list originate from one sample, sequenced in a study of blood T cell repertoires in COVID-19. Generated by immunoSEQ multiplex PCR, the TCRdb table keeps only in-frame clones and is missing some. The data show under 85,000 clones, 85% seen once. The sample consisted of peripheral blood. Receptors originate from a man older than 75 with acute or convalescent COVID-19.

The V and J genes are TRBV20-1 and TRBJ2-5; no firm D call. This CDR3 region has 13 residues. Per germline, CDR1 DFQATT and CDR2 SNEGSKA (reference sequence). V lost 3 bases, J lost 1 base, and 9 bases lay in between. The CDR3 here is CSASSFLQETQYF. For the CDR3, the DNA is TGCAGTGCTAGTTCCTTCCTCCAAGAGACCCAGTACTTC.

The chain employs TRBV5-1 and TRBJ1-2, with 7 bases lining up with TRBD1. This CDR3 spans 14 amino acids. The germline V gene has CDR1 SGHRS and CDR2 YFSETQ. V lost 2 bases to trimming and J lost 6 bases; unmatched junction nucleotides: 7. The CDR3 reads CASSFGTASDGYTF. The CDR3 region has the DNA TGCGCCAGCAGCTTTGGGACAGCGAGCGATGGCTACACCTTC.

This chain's CDR3 is CASTSLSTDTQYF. The CDR3 coding sequence is TGTGCCAGCACGAGCCTTAGCACAGATACGCAGTATTTT. This chain joins TRBV11-1 and TRBJ2-3, with D unclear. The CDR3 loop spans 13 amino acids. Trimming cost V 7 bases and J 0 bases, with 8 bases left between them. CDR1 is SGHAT, CDR2 FQDESV, per germline (reference sequence).

The chain is built from TRBV21-1 and TRBJ2-5; TRBD1 is the table's D call, not checked against the DNA. TRBV21-1 is tagged as a pseudogene. This CDR3 is 15 amino acids long. As DNA, the CDR3 is TGTGCCAGCAGCAAAGCCCAGGCAGCTCAAGAGACCCAGTACTTC. Protein sequence: CASSKAQAAQETQYF.

In DNA, the CDR3 is TGTGCCAGCAGCCCTAGTGGCGGGGGGGCTAATTCACCCCTCCACTTT. Translating gives CASSPSGGGANSPLHF. The chain links TRBV7-9 to TRBJ1-6, with D possibly being TRBD1 (6 bases). The ends were cut back, 5 bases at V and 6 bases at J, with 17 bases in the middle. This CDR3 spans 16 amino acids. Germline V CDR1 and CDR2: SEHNR, FQNEAQ (reference sequence).

The rearrangement links TRBV5-1 to TRBJ1-2; D is perhaps TRBD1 (6 bases). Looked up from germline, CDR1 is SGHRS and CDR2 is YFSETQ. Trimming took 0 bases from V and 4 from J, leaving 13 bases between them. The CDR3 has 15 residues. CDR3 DNA: TGCGCCAGCAGCTTGGAGTACAGGGACCGCTATGGCTACACCTTC. Its translation: CASSLEYRDRYGYTF.

The chain links TRBV9 to TRBJ2-1; 7 bases map to TRBD2. The length of the CDR3 is 15 residues. With V trimmed by 2 bases and J by 1 base, 3 bases remained unmatched. Germline assignment: CDR1 SGDLS and CDR2 YYNGEE. The CDR3: CASSVGRESYNEQFF. CDR3 DNA: TGTGCCAGCAGCGTGGGGCGGGAGTCCTACAATGAGCAGTTCTTC.

This chain links TRBV18 with TRBJ2-7; no clear D gene. Trimming shortened V by 2 bases and J by 7 bases, and 12 bases separated the two germline ends. The CDR3 is 13 amino acids. The germline CDR1 and CDR2 sequences are KGHSH and LQKENI. In nucleotides, the CDR3 is TGTGCCAGCTCACCAAGCAGGTCAGCAGAGCAGTACTTC. The encoded protein is CASSPSRSAEQYF.

This sequence joins TRBV11-3 and TRBJ1-6; D unresolved. With 3 bases removed from V and 5 bases from J, the gap between germline ends came to 8 bases. This CDR3 region has 14 residues. The germline V gene has CDR1 SGHNT and CDR2 YENEEA. Here the CDR3 reads CASSLGRNNSPLHF. The CDR3 DNA is TGTGCCAGCAGCTTGGGCAGGAATAATTCACCCCTCCACTTT.

The J gene is TRBJ2-3, the V gene TRBV6-5; TRBD1 matches 8 bases. The CDR3 runs to 13 residues. The germline CDR1 and CDR2 sequences are MNHEY and SVGAGI. J gave up 0 bases and V 11 bases, and 4 bases lay outside the gene matches. Written as DNA, the CDR3 is TGTGCCGGACGGACAGGGAGCACAGATACGCAGTATTTT. Amino acid sequence: CAGRTGSTDTQYF.

This sequence joins TRBV7-2 and TRBJ2-2; TRBD2 agrees at 7 bases. The CDR3 has 15 residues. V lost 7 bases, J lost 3 bases, and 8 bases stayed unmatched. Germline V gene data show CDR1 as SGHTA and CDR2 as FQGNSA. The CDR3 nucleotides read TGTGCCAGCACCCAATCTAGCGGATACACCGGGGAGCTGTTTTTT. Translation: CASTQSSGYTGELFF.

The V call is TRBV4-3, the J call TRBJ2-1; 8 bases fit TRBD2. The CDR3 consists of 15 residues. Trimming cost V 1 base and J 2 bases; bases outside gene matches: 1. Germline V gene data show CDR1 as LGHNA and CDR2 as YSLEER. CDR3 DNA sequence: TGCGCCAGCAGCCAAGCGGGAGGGCCCTACAATGAGCAGTTCTTC. Translating it yields CASSQAGGPYNEQFF.

This chain connects TRBV5-5 to TRBJ2-2; 12 positions match TRBD2. With 4 bases clipped from V and 8 bases from J, the junction kept 9 bases outside the gene matches. The CDR3 runs 16 residues. Germline CDR1 SGHKS, CDR2 YYEKEE (reference sequence). The CDR3 DNA reads TGTGCCAGCAGCCCCCAATGGACTAGCGGGACAGGGGAGCTGTTTTTT. It codes for CASSPQWTSGTGELFF.

This clone has a single count. The chain's CDR3 is CASSFRDRGPGTEAFF. The CDR3 nucleotides read TGCGCCAGCAGCTTCCGGGACAGGGGGCCAGGGACTGAAGCTTTCTTT. The chain joins TRBV5-1 to TRBJ1-1, with 12 bases identical to TRBD1. This CDR3 spans 16 amino acids. Germline V lookup: CDR1 SGHRS, CDR2 YFSETQ. The trim removed 2 bases at V and 5 bases at J, leaving 7 bases unmatched.

V gene TRBV21-1 combines with J gene TRBJ2-7; no DNA check was done on the table's D call, TRBD2. TRBV21-1 is an annotated pseudogene. The CDR3 sequence is 17 residues long. DNA for the CDR3: TGTGCCAGCAGCCCACCATTAAGAGCGAGACTCTCCTACGAGCAGTACTTC. This gives the protein CASSPPLRARLSYEQYF.

The gene calls are TRBV3-1 (or the pseudogene TRBV3-2) and TRBJ2-1, with TRBD2 identical over 8 bases. Germline CDR1 is LGHDT and CDR2 is YNNKEL (reference sequence). J gave up 9 bases and V 2 bases, and 12 bases lay outside the gene matches. The CDR3 extends over 16 amino acids. DNA of the CDR3: TGTGCCAGCAGCCAAACCGGGACTAGACATCCCAGTGAGCAGTTCTTC. This codes for CASSQTGTRHPSEQFF.

The J gene is TRBJ2-1, the V gene TRBV14; perhaps TRBD2 as D (5 bases). Trimming shortened V by 1 base and J by 1 base, and 8 bases separated the two germline ends. This CDR3 contains 15 residues. Germline assignment: CDR1 SGHDN and CDR2 FVKESK. The CDR3 DNA reads TGTGCCAGCAGCCAAGTCGGCGGGTCCTACAATGAGCAGTTCTTC. It yields the protein CASSQVGGSYNEQFF.

The chain combines TRBV30 with TRBJ1-2; D not certain. The V end was cut by 5 bases, the J end by 0 bases, with 10 bases between. Germline assignment: CDR1 GTSNPN and CDR2 SVGIG (reference sequence). This CDR3 spans 13 amino acids. The CDR3 loop is CAWASGTNYGYTF. The CDR3 nucleotides are TGTGCCTGGGCCTCAGGAACTAACTATGGCTACACCTTC.

V and J are TRBV27 and TRBJ1-2, with 7 bases that match TRBD1. Germline V lookup: CDR1 MNHEY, CDR2 SMNVEV (reference sequence). This CDR3 is 12 amino acids long. V shed 4 bases and J 8 bases; nucleotides not matched to a gene: 4. The CDR3 coding sequence is TGTGCCAGCAGTTCGACAGGGTTCGGCTACACCTTC. Translation: CASSSTGFGYTF.

CDR3 in DNA: TGTGCCAGCAGTTACCTACAGGGGAACAATGAGCAGTTCTTC. Residues: CASSYLQGNNEQFF. The chain employs TRBV27 and TRBJ2-1; 7 positions match TRBD1. This CDR3 contains 14 residues. Per germline, CDR1 MNHEY and CDR2 SMNVEV (reference sequence). The V and J ends lost 4 bases and 5 bases, in that order; junction bases with no gene match: 5.

The chain couples TRBV6-5 to TRBJ1-5; TRBD1 aligns across 9 bases. CDR3 size: 15 residues. CDR1 is MNHEY and CDR2 is SVGAGI in the germline V gene. The ends lost 5 bases at V and 4 bases at J; junction bases unmatched: 6. The CDR3 loop is CASSMPGTGNQPQHF. CDR3 coding DNA: TGTGCCAGCAGTATGCCCGGGACAGGGAATCAGCCCCAGCATTTT.

The gene calls are TRBV4-2 and TRBJ2-3, with D maybe TRBD1 (5 bases). This CDR3 region has 15 residues. V lost 0 bases and J 11 bases, leaving 18 bases between the germline ends. CDR1 and CDR2 from the germline V gene are LGHNA and YNFKEQ. This CDR3 reads CASSQEGPPVEGQYF. CDR3 bases: TGTGCCAGCAGCCAAGAGGGGCCCCCCGTCGAAGGGCAGTATTTT.

This rearrangement joins TRBV27 to TRBJ1-1; a weak D match, TRBD1 (5 bases). The germline CDR1 and CDR2 sequences are MNHEY and SMNVEV (reference sequence). V lost 2 bases to trimming and J lost 0 bases, with 7 bases between them. The CDR3 spans 14 residues. CDR3 nucleotide sequence: TGTGCCAGCAGTTTAGCGGGGGTGAACACTGAAGCTTTCTTT. It codes for CASSLAGVNTEAFF.

The V gene is TRBV27, the J gene TRBJ2-5; tentative D call: TRBD2 (7 bases). Deletions cut 6 bases from V and 3 bases from J, with 17 bases between. Germline loops: CDR1 MNHEY, CDR2 SMNVEV (reference sequence). This CDR3 is built from 15 residues. The DNA for the CDR3 is TGTGCCAGCAGCTCGGCGGGGGCGGGAGAAGAGACCCAGTACTTC. Translation gives CASSSAGAGEETQYF.

On this clone: One end of the junction does not line up with germline, which may come from a read error. The rearrangement links TRBV10-3 to TRBJ2-7; D may be TRBD1 or TRBD2 (5 bases each). The CDR3 length is 14 residues. Germline V gene lookup returns CDR1 ENHRY and CDR2 SYGVKD. CDR3 loop: CALSERGRSYEQYF. CDR3 bases: TGTGCCCTCAGTGAGAGGGGTCGCAGCTACGAGCAGTACTTC.

This chain uses TRBV30 with TRBJ2-1; TRBD2 matches 14 bases. The CDR3 covers 16 residues. Trimming at V came to 6 bases and at J to 7 bases, leaving 11 bases not matched to a gene. Germline values: CDR1 GTSNPN, CDR2 SVGIG (reference sequence). DNA for the CDR3: TGTGCCTGTCAAGAACCGGGACTAGCGGGAGAAAATGAGCAGTTCTTC. Its protein product is CACQEPGLAGENEQFF.

This chain uses TRBV3-1 (or the pseudogene TRBV3-2) with TRBJ1-1, with 10 bases lining up with TRBD1. Trimming took 4 bases from V and 6 from J; bases not matched to a gene: 5. This CDR3 is built from 14 residues. In germline, CDR1 is LGHDT, CDR2 YNNKEL (reference sequence). In DNA, the CDR3 is TGTGCCAGCAGCCCCCGGGACAGGGGCCCTGAAGCTTTCTTT. This gives the protein CASSPRDRGPEAFF.

The chain is built from TRBV5-4 and TRBJ2-7, with 7 bases aligning to TRBD2. The V gene end was trimmed by 1 base and the J gene end by 6 bases; junction bases not matched to a gene: 4. CDR3 length: 13 amino acids. The germline gives CDR1 SGHNT, CDR2 YYREEE (reference sequence). This CDR3 reads CASSLPGGGEQYF. For the CDR3, the DNA is TGTGCCAGCAGCTTGCCAGGCGGGGGCGAGCAGTACTTC.

The rearrangement uses TRBV7-9 and TRBJ1-1; D ambiguous. This CDR3 region has 13 residues. Trimming pared 5 bases from V and 1 base from J, leaving 8 bases between. Germline CDR1 reads SEHNR; CDR2 reads FQNEAQ (reference sequence). The CDR3 is CASSAQQNTEAFF. Here the CDR3 DNA reads TGTGCCAGCAGCGCACAACAGAACACTGAAGCTTTCTTT. The full variable domain, its missing parts supplied by reference TRBV7-9 and TRBJ1-1, is DTGVSQNPRHKITKRGQNVTFRCDPISEHNRLYWYRQTLGQGPEFLTYFQNEAQLEKSRLLSDRFSAERPKGSFSTLEIQRTEQGDSAMYLCASSAQQNTEAFFGQGTRLTVV.

J is TRBJ1-2 and V is TRBV6-5; D may be TRBD1 (6 bases). CDR1 MNHEY and CDR2 SVGAGI come from the germline V gene. This CDR3 has 14 residues. Trimming shortened V by 6 bases and J by 0 bases, and 11 bases separated the two germline ends. The CDR3: CASRPRGSNYGYTF. As DNA, the CDR3 is TGTGCCAGCAGACCCAGGGGATCTAACTATGGCTACACCTTC.

The rearrangement links TRBV6-6 to TRBJ2-7, with D uncertain. The CDR3 consists of 15 residues. Germline CDR1 and CDR2: MNHNY and SVGAGI (reference sequence). With 4 bases removed from V and 5 bases from J, the gap between germline ends came to 18 bases. The CDR3 sequence: CASSWSTGSSNEQYF. CDR3 DNA: TGTGCCAGCAGTTGGTCGACTGGATCGTCCAACGAGCAGTACTTC.